The rows below give T cell receptor beta chains drawn from one sample of a study of blood T cell repertoires in COVID-19. Assay used: immunoSEQ multiplex PCR; TCRdb lists only in-frame clones, some missing. There are 150,000 to 200,000 clones in the sample; roughly 77% occur only once, and under 7% lies in the top ten. Specimen: peripheral blood. These receptors all come from a woman aged 40 to 55 with COVID-19, enrolled during active disease. The CDR3 runs from the conserved cysteine through the conserved F or W. The D gene is left open where the match is weak. Not all rows give a size; the values are once, few, many and, for expanded clones, a class.

J	V	size	D	length	DNA	CDR3
TRBJ1-1	TRBV30	.	.	14	TGTGCCTGGAGTGGGCCGGGGGTGAACACTGAAGCTTTCTTT	CAWSGPGVNTEAFF
TRBJ2-1	TRBV12-3/TRBV12-4	.	.	13	TGTGCCAGCAGTACCCTCCCGGGAACGGGGCAGTTCTTC	CASSTLPGTGQFF
TRBJ2-3	TRBV7-2	.	TRBD2	13	TGTGCCAGCAACAGCGGGGGCACAGATACGCAGTATTTT	CASNSGGTDTQYF
TRBJ2-1	TRBV7-9	.	TRBD1	15	TGTGCCAGCAGCTCCTCTGGACAGGGGAAGAATGAGCAGTTCTTC	CASSSSGQGKNEQFF
TRBJ1-2	TRBV5-5	.	.	15	TGTGCCAGCAGCTCTACAGGGAGTCGGACGGGGGGCTACACCTTC	CASSSTGSRTGGYTF
TRBJ1-2	TRBV7-2	.	TRBD1	15	TGTGCCAGCAGCTCTTCCCGACAGGGGAGATATGGCTACACCTTC	CASSSSRQGRYGYTF
TRBJ2-3	TRBV3-1/TRBV3-2	.	.	16	TGTGCCAGCAGCCAAGTTACGGGTCTAGAGACAGATACGCAGTATTTT	CASSQVTGLETDTQYF
TRBJ2-3	TRBV3-1/TRBV3-2	.	.	11	TGTGCCAGCAGCCTATCAGATACGCAGTATTTT	CASSLSDTQYF
TRBJ2-7	TRBV11-2	.	.	14	TGTGCCAGCAGCCCAGTAACAGGGTTCCACGAGCAGTACTTC	CASSPVTGFHEQYF
TRBJ1-6	TRBV6-6	.	.	14	TGTGCCAGCCTGGAGGGGGGGTTTAATTCACCCCTCCACTTT	CASLEGGFNSPLHF
TRBJ2-7	TRBV30	.	.	14	TGTGCCTGGAGTCCCGGGGGAAGCTCCTACGAGCAGTACTTC	CAWSPGGSSYEQYF
TRBJ1-1	TRBV11-2	.	.	15	TGTGCCAGCAGCTCCCCCACTACGACGAACACTGAAGCTTTCTTT	CASSSPTTTNTEAFF
TRBJ1-2	TRBV7-2	.	.	15	TGTGCCAGCAGCTTAGAGGGGGATCTTTACTATGGCTACACCTTC	CASSLEGDLYYGYTF
TRBJ1-3	TRBV28	.	TRBD1	14	TGTGCCAGCATCGACAGGGGCTCTGGAAACACCATATATTTT	CASIDRGSGNTIYF
TRBJ2-1	TRBV5-4	.	.	11	TGTGCCAGCAGCCAATCCAATGAGCAGTTCTTC	CASSQSNEQFF
TRBJ1-6	TRBV7-6	.	.	15	TGTGCCAGCAGGCGTTCTGGACAGCCAAATTCACCCCTCCACTTT	CASRRSGQPNSPLHF
TRBJ2-5	TRBV11-2	once	TRBD2	17	TGTGCCAGCAGCACTAGGCCGAGGACTAGCGGGGGAGAGACCCAGTACTTC	CASSTRPRTSGGETQYF
TRBJ2-1	TRBV5-1	.	TRBD2	15	TGCGCCAGCAGCGAAAGCGGGAGTCATGGGAATGAGCAGTTCTTC	CASSESGSHGNEQFF
TRBJ2-5	TRBV10-3	.	TRBD2	15	TGTGCCATCAGGGGCGGACTAGCGGGGCAAGAGACCCAGTACTTC	CAIRGGLAGQETQYF
TRBJ2-6	TRBV5-1	.	.	15	TGCGCCAGCAGCCGAACAGGATCTGGGGCCAACGTCCTGACTTTC	CASSRTGSGANVLTF
TRBJ2-1	TRBV11-2	.	.	14	TGTGCCAGCAGCTTGAGGGATTCCTACAATGAGCAGTTCTTC	CASSLRDSYNEQFF
TRBJ2-1	TRBV7-9	.	.	15	TGTGCCAGCAGCTTGGGGGCGAGCTCCTACAATGAGCAGTTCTTC	CASSLGASSYNEQFF
TRBJ2-5	TRBV7-6	.	TRBD2	16	TGTGCCAGCAGCCTGGCCCTAGCGGGGGGTTGGGAGACCCAGTACTTC	CASSLALAGGWETQYF
TRBJ2-7	TRBV6-5	.	TRBD2	15	TGTGCCAGCAGTTACAAGCGGGGGGATTCCTACGAGCAGTACTTC	CASSYKRGDSYEQYF
TRBJ2-3	TRBV7-6	.	.	16	TGTGCCAGCAGCTTACAGGGGGGAGGACTCACAGATACGCAGTATTTT	CASSLQGGGLTDTQYF
TRBJ2-5	TRBV5-1	.	TRBD1	16	TGCGCCAGCAGCTTGTGGGGACAGGGGGTCGGAGAGACCCAGTACTTC	CASSLWGQGVGETQYF
TRBJ2-7	TRBV29-1	.	TRBD2	15	TGCAGCGTTGGGGGAGGGCAACAACCGGCCTACGAGCAGTACTTC	CSVGGGQQPAYEQYF
TRBJ1-3	TRBV25-1	.	.	13	TGTGCCAGTACGCGGAGAACAGGAGGGACCATATATTTT	CASTRRTGGTIYF
TRBJ2-7	TRBV9	.	.	16	TGTGCCAGCAGCCCCACCCGGGCGGGGATCTCCTACGAGCAGTACTTC	CASSPTRAGISYEQYF
TRBJ1-3	TRBV5-5	once	TRBD1	16	TGTGCCAGCAGCAAGCCGGGACAGGTCACTGGAAACACCATATATTTT	CASSKPGQVTGNTIYF
TRBJ2-1	TRBV6-5	once	.	16	TGTGCCAGCAGTTCGAGGGGGGGGTCCACCTACAATGAGCAGTTCTTC	CASSSRGGSTYNEQFF
TRBJ2-3	TRBV2	.	TRBD2	15	TGTGCCAGCGGGACTAGCGGGATTCGGACAGATACGCAGTATTTT	CASGTSGIRTDTQYF
TRBJ2-5	TRBV27	.	TRBD2	15	TGTGCCAGCAGTCCTAGCGGGAGTACGAGGGAGACCCAGTACTTC	CASSPSGSTRETQYF
TRBJ2-5	TRBV27	.	TRBD2	16	TGTGCCAGCAGTTTGGGGAGCGGGGGGGCCTATGAGACCCAGTACTTC	CASSLGSGGAYETQYF
TRBJ2-1	TRBV11-3	once	TRBD2	16	TGTGCCAGCAGCTTCGAAACTAGCGGGGGGGCCAATGAGCAGTTCTTC	CASSFETSGGANEQFF
TRBJ2-7	TRBV4-2	.	TRBD2	16	TGTGCCAGCAGCCAAGTAGGAAGCGGGGGGGCCTCCGAGCAGTACTTC	CASSQVGSGGASEQYF
TRBJ2-1	TRBV28	few	TRBD1	17	TGTGCCAGCAGCCTTCCTAAGAGGGGGCGCTCCTACAATGAGCAGTTCTTC	CASSLPKRGRSYNEQFF
TRBJ2-3	TRBV5-1	once	.	15	TGCGCCAGCCACGGAGGGGGCGGTAGCACAGATACGCAGTATTTT	CASHGGGGSTDTQYF
TRBJ2-6	TRBV5-1	.	.	18	TGCGCCAGCAGCTTGATTTCGGCAGGTCGCTCTGGGGCCAACGTCCTGACTTTC	CASSLISAGRSGANVLTF
TRBJ2-3	TRBV5-1	.	TRBD2	16	TGCGCCAGCAGCTTGGTAGGCGGGAGGGCCCCAGATACGCAGTATTTT	CASSLVGGRAPDTQYF
TRBJ1-2	TRBV10-3	.	TRBD1	16	TGTGCCATCACCTCCCGGACAGGAGAGGGTGAATATGGCTACACCTTC	CAITSRTGEGEYGYTF
TRBJ1-1	TRBV19	.	TRBD1	13	TGTGCCAGTAGTATAACGCGGGGACAGGGAGCTTTCTTT	CASSITRGQGAFF
TRBJ2-3	TRBV9	once	TRBD2	16	TGTGCCAGCAGCGTGGGACTAGCGGGAGCCGGAGATACGCAGTATTTT	CASSVGLAGAGDTQYF